Following are 16 T cell receptor beta chains from one sample sequenced in a study of cytomegalovirus exposure and HLA in healthy donors. In the PCR, 60 Vbeta and 13 Jbeta primers were used. The method was immunoSEQ multiplex PCR; TCRdb's version includes in-frame clones alone and lacks a portion of them. The repertoire holds fewer than 200,000 clones, with 70% to 80% as singletons. The sequenced sample consisted of PBMCs. These receptors were obtained from a man younger than 35 in good health and CMV-seropositive.

This chain's CDR3 is CASSLVRGASEKLFF. The CDR3 DNA is TGTGCCAGCAGCTTAGTCCGGGGGGCGAGTGAAAAACTGTTTTTT. V is TRBV7-8 and J is TRBJ1-4; D is possibly TRBD1 (6 bases). The CDR3 covers 15 residues. V was clipped by 1 base and J by 7 bases, with 13 bases between them. The germline gives CDR1 SGHVS, CDR2 FQNEAQ.

This rearrangement joins TRBV29-1 to TRBJ2-5; D perhaps matches TRBD1 (5 bases). The CDR3 contains 15 residues. Germline-derived CDR1 and CDR2 are SQVTM and ANQGSEA. V was pared by 2 bases and J by 2 bases, with 15 bases between. CDR3 amino acids: CSVELWAGRQETQYF. In DNA, the CDR3 is TGCAGCGTTGAACTTTGGGCAGGGCGTCAAGAGACCCAGTACTTC.

This clone was seen just once. This chain connects TRBV5-6 to TRBJ2-7, with 8 bases identical to TRBD1. The germline CDR1 and CDR2 sequences are SGHDT and YYEEEE. With 4 bases clipped from V and 3 bases from J, the junction kept 6 bases outside the gene matches. This CDR3 has 14 residues. CDR3 nucleotide sequence: TGTGCCAGCAGCAACACCGGGACAGGCTACGAGCAGTACTTC. Translating gives CASSNTGTGYEQYF.

The chain has TRBV5-1 and TRBJ2-3; TRBD2 aligns across 7 bases. The V gene's germline CDR1 is SGHRS and CDR2 YFSETQ. V trimming: 3 bases; J trimming: 6 bases; junction bases outside the gene matches: 4. CDR3 length: 13 amino acids. DNA for the CDR3: TGCGCCAGCAGCTCTGGACTAGATGATACGCAGTATTTT. As protein: CASSSGLDDTQYF.

The chain employs TRBV13 and TRBJ2-1, with D possibly matching TRBD2 (7 bases). V gave up 0 bases and J gave up 1 base, with 13 bases separating them. The CDR3 runs to 17 residues. Germline-derived CDR1 and CDR2 are PRHDT and FYEKMQ (reference sequence). CDR3 in amino acids: CASSLGLGGASYNEQFF. CDR3 DNA sequence: TGTGCCAGCAGCTTAGGCCTTGGGGGGGCTTCCTACAATGAGCAGTTCTTC.

The chain employs TRBV2 and TRBJ1-1; the match to TRBD1 covers 9 bases. V shed 4 bases, J shed 5 bases, and the junction held 11 bases outside the gene matches. The length of the CDR3 is 16 residues. Germline assignment: CDR1 SNHLY and CDR2 FYNNEI. The DNA for the CDR3 is TGTGCCAGCAGTGGAGGGACAGGGTCTCGAAGGACTGAAGCTTTCTTT. Translated, it gives CASSGGTGSRRTEAFF. The variable domain in full, with the rest retrieved from reference TRBV2 and TRBJ1-1, is EPEVTQTPSHQVTQMGQEVILRCVPISNHLYFYWYRQILGQKVEFLVSFYNNEISEKSEIFDDQFSVERPDGSNFTLKIRSTKLEDSAMYFCASSGGTGSRRTEAFFGQGTRLTVV.

The sample holds one count of this clone. The rearrangement links TRBV14 to TRBJ2-1; D unresolved. Looked up from germline, CDR1 is SGHDN and CDR2 is FVKESK. Trimming left V 1 base short and J 4 bases short, with 11 bases between. This CDR3 has 15 residues. The chain's CDR3 is CASSQVVTRYNEQFF. CDR3 sequence (DNA): TGTGCCAGCAGCCAAGTAGTGACTCGTTACAATGAGCAGTTCTTC.

The chain carries TRBV5-4 and TRBJ1-2; D perhaps matches TRBD1 (6 bases). Trimming shortened V by 4 bases and J by 8 bases, and 18 bases separated the two germline ends. Germline V lookup: CDR1 SGHNT, CDR2 YYREEE (reference sequence). The CDR3 runs to 14 residues. For the CDR3, the DNA is TGTGCCAGCAGCACCACAGAACAGGGTTGGGGCTACACCTTC. Translating gives CASSTTEQGWGYTF.

V is TRBV7-6 and J is TRBJ1-2; 10 nucleotides line up with TRBD1. CDR3 size: 15 residues. V was clipped by 5 bases and J by 7 bases; unmatched bases: 10. Germline V gene sequence: CDR1 SGHVS, CDR2 FNYEAQ. CDR3 DNA sequence: TGTGCCAGCAGCCCTACCGGGACAGGGGCGGGTGGCTACACCTTC. Its translation: CASSPTGTGAGGYTF.

The chain is built from TRBV5-1 and TRBJ2-3, with a weak D call TRBD1 (6 bases). The germline CDR1 and CDR2 sequences are SGHRS and YFSETQ. Trimming pared 5 bases from V and 2 bases from J, leaving 9 bases between. The CDR3 covers 13 residues. CDR3 protein: CASRQGATDTQYF. DNA for the CDR3: TGCGCCAGCAGACAGGGAGCCACAGATACGCAGTATTTT.

V is TRBV4-2 and J is TRBJ2-7; tentatively, D is TRBD1 (5 bases). V lost 5 bases, J lost 6 bases, and 23 bases lay in between. From germline, CDR1 is LGHNA and CDR2 YNFKEQ. The CDR3 has 16 residues. This CDR3 reads CASSDTGAWGASEQYF. CDR3 nucleotide sequence: TGTGCCAGCAGCGACACAGGAGCGTGGGGTGCGTCCGAGCAGTACTTC.

The chain recombines TRBV7-2 with TRBJ1-5; no firm D call. CDR1 SGHTA and CDR2 FQGNSA come from the germline V gene. CDR3 length: 13 residues. V gave up 5 bases and J gave up 5 bases, with 10 bases separating them. CDR3 sequence (DNA): TGTGCCAGCAGCGTAAAGGCGGATCAGCCCCAGCATTTT. Amino acids: CASSVKADQPQHF.

The rearrangement uses TRBV5-4 and TRBJ2-5, with TRBD1 matching over 10 bases. V gave up 4 bases and J gave up 5 bases; unmatched junction bases: 2. The CDR3 has 13 residues. Germline assignment: CDR1 SGHNT and CDR2 YYREEE (reference sequence). CDR3 sequence: CASSQGQGETQYF. The CDR3 nucleotides read TGTGCCAGCAGCCAGGGACAGGGGGAGACCCAGTACTTC.

The V call is TRBV30, the J call TRBJ1-2, with D maybe TRBD1 (5 bases). CDR1 is GTSNPN, CDR2 SVGIG, per germline (reference sequence). Trimming removed 2 bases from V and 4 bases from J, with 14 bases in between. This CDR3 region has 14 residues. CDR3 protein: CAWSNNGGSYGYTF. CDR3 coding DNA: TGTGCCTGGAGTAATAACGGGGGAAGCTATGGCTACACCTTC. Using reference TRBV30 and TRBJ1-2 for the parts outside the CDR3, the full variable domain is SQTIHQWPATLVQPVGSPLSLECTVEGTSNPNLYWYRQAAGRGLQLLFYSVGIGQISSEVPQNLSASRPQDRQFILSSKKLLLSDSGFYLCAWSNNGGSYGYTFGSGTRLTVV.

This chain links TRBV5-1 with TRBJ2-5; 7 bases agree with TRBD2. The V gene's germline CDR1 is SGHRS and CDR2 YFSETQ. The CDR3 has 12 amino acids. Germline trimming cut 3 bases from V and 5 bases from J; bases unmatched to any gene: 1. CDR3 bases: TGCGCCAGCAGCTGGGGGGGGGAGACCCAGTACTTC. Translating gives CASSWGGETQYF.

This clone was found once. The chain uses TRBV7-8 and TRBJ2-3; D possibly corresponds to TRBD1 (5 bases). The length of the CDR3 is 13 residues. The V and J ends lost 5 bases and 8 bases respectively, with 14 bases between them. Germline values: CDR1 SGHVS, CDR2 FQNEAQ. The CDR3 reads CASSPREGITQYF. In DNA form, the CDR3 reads TGTGCCAGCAGCCCCAGGGAAGGTATTACGCAGTATTTT. The whole variable domain, filled in from reference TRBV7-8 and TRBJ2-3, reads GAGVSQSPRYKVAKRGQDVALRCDPISGHVSLFWYQQALGQGPEFLTYFQNEAQLDKSGLPSDRFFAERPEGSVSTLKIQRTQQEDSAVYLCASSPREGITQYFGPGTRLTVL.